Listed here is a single T cell receptor (beta chain). The data were taken from a study of blood T cell repertoires in COVID-19. Study information: Acute-phase and convalescent COVID-19 samples originated in the United States, Italy and Spain. PBMCs, B-cell-depleted T cells, or T cells provided the cDNA or gDNA that made up the material.

In the study's own analysis: Estimation of nucleated cell counts relied on the amplification of reference gene primers. Only in-frame clones appear in the TCRdb table, and some are missing; sequencing was by immunoSEQ multiplex PCR. V, J and clone size reflect that table, while D and trimming were determined from the DNA. The sample holds some 140,000 clones, about 89% seen once. The length of the CDR3 is 18 residues. Germline V gene data show CDR1 as LNHDA and CDR2 as SQIVND (reference sequence). After removal of 4 bases from V and 0 bases from J, the junction contained 7 bases not matched to a gene.

Sequenced material: peripheral blood. This receptor was identified in a man in his fifties with acute or convalescent COVID-19. V usage is TRBV19 and J usage is TRBJ1-5, with 12 nucleotides matching TRBD1. DNA for the CDR3: TGTGCCAGTAGTACGGGGACAGGGGGCCAGAATAGCAATCAGCCCCAGCATTTT. It yields the protein CASSTGTGGQNSNQPQHF.